This T cell receptor beta chain is from a study of long-term antiretroviral therapy in people with HIV. Survey-level resolution applied to immunoSEQ assay v3.0. Clones were read by immunoSEQ multiplex PCR, and TCRdb kept only the in-frame ones, dropping some. This sample has tens of thousands of clones, with roughly 88% found just once. Prior to DNA extraction, the samples held about 0.9-11 million cryopreserved PBMC. Study-level points and caveats: Once patients were on ART, diversity went higher but still fell short of transplant donor controls. Information pertaining to ART adherence, viral resistance or therapeutic modifications was not obtained.

About this clone: Its antigen is undetermined.

The receptor was derived from a man aged 18-30 years with HIV. The sample here was unsorted PBMCs, taken 0.1 years before starting antiretroviral therapy.

The CDR3, as DNA: TGTGCCAGCAGCTCAGCCTGGGGGAGGACGAATGAGCAGTTCTTC. Translation gives CASSSAWGRTNEQFF. The V call is TRBV11-2, the J call TRBJ2-1, with D possibly TRBD2 on 6 matching bases. This CDR3 has 15 residues. Germline CDR1 SGHAT, CDR2 FQNNGV. The ends were cut back, 4 bases at V and 7 bases at J, with 17 bases in the middle. Using reference TRBV11-2 and TRBJ2-1 for the parts outside the CDR3, the full variable domain is EAGVAQSPRYKIIEKRQSVAFWCNPISGHATLYWYQQILGQGPKLLIQFQNNGVVDDSQLPKDRFSAERLKGVDSTLKIQPAKLEDSAVYLCASSSAWGRTNEQFFGPGTRLTVL.